This is a list of T cell receptor beta chains from one sample in a study of blood T cell repertoires in COVID-19. TCRdb's table, derived via immunoSEQ multiplex PCR, lists solely in-frame clones and lacks some. This sample yields fewer than 350,000 clones, of which approximately 83% are seen a single time; about 2.2% belongs to the top ten. The sample taken for sequencing was peripheral blood. These receptors were obtained from a woman younger than 45 who had recovered from COVID-19. Each CDR3 is given without its conserved first and last residue. D genes are given only for firm matches.

V gene: TRBV19; D gene: -; J gene: TRBJ2-7; CDR3 protein: ASSIGVGRAAEQY
V gene: TRBV7-9; D gene: -; J gene: TRBJ1-3; CDR3 protein: ASSPWRARTSGNTIY
V gene: TRBV28; D gene: -; J gene: TRBJ2-3; CDR3 protein: ASSLGSGSTDTQY
V gene: TRBV6-2/TRBV6-3; D gene: -; J gene: TRBJ2-7; CDR3 protein: ASSRTDLSYEQY
V gene: TRBV2; D gene: -; J gene: TRBJ2-1; CDR3 protein: ASSEAIQRAAPEQF
V gene: TRBV9; D gene: -; J gene: TRBJ2-7; CDR3 protein: ASSEGQYYEQY
V gene: TRBV4-2; D gene: TRBD1; J gene: TRBJ2-7; CDR3 protein: ASSQEDRVPEQY
V gene: TRBV21-1; D gene: -; J gene: TRBJ2-1; CDR3 protein: ASLGLSGGNEQF
V gene: TRBV27; D gene: TRBD1; J gene: TRBJ1-1; CDR3 protein: ASSLLTGGRAF
V gene: TRBV19; D gene: TRBD1; J gene: TRBJ2-6; CDR3 protein: ASSMGQTGANVLT
V gene: TRBV11-3; D gene: TRBD2; J gene: TRBJ2-1; CDR3 protein: ASSARSGGAGEQF
V gene: TRBV6-5; D gene: TRBD1; J gene: TRBJ2-1; CDR3 protein: ASSPPDRGLGEQF
V gene: TRBV19; D gene: TRBD2; J gene: TRBJ2-5; CDR3 protein: ASSTGTSGSSGQY
V gene: TRBV6-1; D gene: -; J gene: TRBJ1-6; CDR3 protein: ASSELSVTNSPLH
V gene: TRBV10-3; D gene: -; J gene: TRBJ1-5; CDR3 protein: AISPGRRQPQH
V gene: TRBV9; D gene: -; J gene: TRBJ2-2; CDR3 protein: ASSVAPGTGELF
V gene: TRBV5-6; D gene: TRBD2; J gene: TRBJ2-1; CDR3 protein: ASSLGTSGYNEQF
V gene: TRBV29-1; D gene: TRBD1; J gene: TRBJ1-5; CDR3 protein: SVQGAGNQPQH
V gene: TRBV7-9; D gene: TRBD2; J gene: TRBJ2-3; CDR3 protein: ASSPRTSGPTDTQY
V gene: TRBV7-9; D gene: TRBD2; J gene: TRBJ2-1; CDR3 protein: ASVGLEIHNEQF
V gene: TRBV7-3; D gene: TRBD2; J gene: TRBJ2-7; CDR3 protein: ASSLGLVGEQY
V gene: TRBV5-1; D gene: TRBD2; J gene: TRBJ2-5; CDR3 protein: ASRLTGGGRETQY